This passage covers 8 T cell receptor beta chains from one sample sequenced in a study of long-term antiretroviral therapy in people with HIV. They ran version v3.0 of the immunoSEQ assay at survey level. Assay used: immunoSEQ multiplex PCR; TCRdb lists only in-frame clones, some missing. The sample consists of about 43,000 clones, roughly 86% of them appearing once. The sample here was unsorted PBMCs, taken 0.1 years before starting antiretroviral therapy. These TCRs come from a woman aged 50 to 60 with HIV.

CDR3 coding DNA: TGTGCCAGCAGTGATCGAAGAACTAATGAAAAACTGTTTTTT. It specifies CASSDRRTNEKLFF. The chain employs TRBV2 and TRBJ1-4; D uncertain. The V end was cut by 3 bases, the J end by 1 base, with 6 bases between. This CDR3 spans 14 amino acids. Germline CDR1 reads SNHLY; CDR2 reads FYNNEI.

This chain links TRBV15 with TRBJ2-6; tentative D call: TRBD1 (6 bases). This CDR3 contains 16 residues. Trimming left V 4 bases short and J 0 bases short, with 10 bases between. Germline V gives CDR1 LNHNV, CDR2 YYDKDF (reference sequence). CDR3 in DNA: TGTGCCACCAGCACAGGGGAATTCTCTGGGGCCAACGTCCTGACTTTC. Residues: CATSTGEFSGANVLTF.

This clone came up a few times. This chain uses TRBV15 with TRBJ2-2; the D is unclear. V lost 3 bases and J lost 6, with 8 bases in between. The germline V gene encodes CDR1 LNHNV and CDR2 YYDKDF (reference sequence). The CDR3 totals 13 residues. The CDR3 DNA sequence: TGTGCCACCAGCAGCCAGCTATCCGGGGAGCTGTTTTTT. Translation: CATSSQLSGELFF.

This clone has a single count. The chain has TRBV11-1 and TRBJ2-1, with 7 bases lining up with TRBD1. Germline V gene lookup returns CDR1 SGHAT and CDR2 FQDESV (reference sequence). This CDR3 region has 14 residues. Unmatched junction bases numbered 2, after V lost 2 bases and J lost 4 bases. The DNA of the CDR3 is TGTGCCAGCAGCTTACAGACAGGGTACAATGAGCAGTTCTTC. It codes for CASSLQTGYNEQFF.

The chain uses TRBV2 and TRBJ2-2; D might be TRBD2 (6 bases). Trimming removed 6 bases at V and 4 bases at J, with 12 bases between. There are 14 residues in the CDR3. Germline lookup yields CDR1 SNHLY and CDR2 FYNNEI. For the CDR3, the DNA is TGTGCCAGCAGGACCAACGGGGGCACCGGGGAGCTGTTTTTT. This encodes CASRTNGGTGELFF.

V and J are TRBV27 and TRBJ2-7; D is perhaps TRBD1 or TRBD2 (6 bases each). The CDR3 extends over 17 amino acids. In germline, CDR1 is MNHEY, CDR2 SMNVEV (reference sequence). V gave up 2 bases and J gave up 3 bases, with 20 bases separating them. The CDR3 protein is CASSLIAGGLENYEQYF. The CDR3 DNA reads as TGTGCCAGCAGTTTAATCGCTGGGGGGCTAGAGAACTACGAGCAGTACTTC.

The chain is built from TRBV19 and TRBJ2-3; the D call may be TRBD1 or TRBD2 (5 bases each). CDR1 is LNHDA, CDR2 SQIVND, per germline (reference sequence). Deletions cut 6 bases from V and 5 bases from J, with 15 bases between. The CDR3 contains 14 residues. CDR3 sequence: CASRPPGQGDTQYF. The CDR3, as DNA: TGTGCCAGTAGACCCCCGGGGCAGGGAGATACGCAGTATTTT.

This clone rates as medium-sized. This same CDR3 is encoded by further DNA sequences in the sample. V and J are TRBV19 and TRBJ2-2; D not resolved. This CDR3 contains 13 residues. Trimming shortened V by 8 bases and J by 4 bases, and 11 bases separated the two germline ends. Germline-derived CDR1 and CDR2 are LNHDA and SQIVND (reference sequence). The CDR3 nucleotides read TGTGCCAGTCGTGGCAGGTCCACCGGGGAGCTGTTTTTT. Translating it yields CASRGRSTGELFF.